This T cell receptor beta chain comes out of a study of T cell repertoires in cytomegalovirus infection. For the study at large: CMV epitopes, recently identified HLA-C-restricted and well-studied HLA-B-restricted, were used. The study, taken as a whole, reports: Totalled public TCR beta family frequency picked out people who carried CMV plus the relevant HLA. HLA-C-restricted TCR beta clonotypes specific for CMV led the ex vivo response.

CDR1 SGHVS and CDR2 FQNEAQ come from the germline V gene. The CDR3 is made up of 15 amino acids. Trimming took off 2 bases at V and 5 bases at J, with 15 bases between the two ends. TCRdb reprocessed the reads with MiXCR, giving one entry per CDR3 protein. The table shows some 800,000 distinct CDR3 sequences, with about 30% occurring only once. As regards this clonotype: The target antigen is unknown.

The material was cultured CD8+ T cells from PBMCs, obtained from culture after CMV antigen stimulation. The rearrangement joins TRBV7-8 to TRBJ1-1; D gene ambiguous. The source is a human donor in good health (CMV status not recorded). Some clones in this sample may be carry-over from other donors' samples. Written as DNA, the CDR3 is TGTGCCAGCAGCTTATTTAGGGTCGATGGAACTGAAGCTTTCTTT. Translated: CASSLFRVDGTEAFF.